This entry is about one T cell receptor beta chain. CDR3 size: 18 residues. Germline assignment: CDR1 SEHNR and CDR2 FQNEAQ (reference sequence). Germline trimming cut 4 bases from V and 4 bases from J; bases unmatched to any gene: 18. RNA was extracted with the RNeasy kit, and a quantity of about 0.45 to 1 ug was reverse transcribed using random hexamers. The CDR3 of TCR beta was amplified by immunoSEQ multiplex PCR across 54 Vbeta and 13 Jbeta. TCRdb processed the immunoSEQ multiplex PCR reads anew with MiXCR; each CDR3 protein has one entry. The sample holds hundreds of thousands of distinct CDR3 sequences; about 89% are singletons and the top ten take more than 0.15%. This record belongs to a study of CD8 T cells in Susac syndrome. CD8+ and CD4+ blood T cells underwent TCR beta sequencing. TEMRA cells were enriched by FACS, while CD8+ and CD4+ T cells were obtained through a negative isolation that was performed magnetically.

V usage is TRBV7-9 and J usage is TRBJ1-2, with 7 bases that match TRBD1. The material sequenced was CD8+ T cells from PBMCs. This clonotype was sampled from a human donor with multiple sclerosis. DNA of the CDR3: TGTGCCAGCAGCTCACAGGGAGAGGGGGCCAATCCTAGCTATGGCTACACCTTC. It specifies CASSSQGEGANPSYGYTF.